Below, one T cell receptor (beta chain) is given with its context. This entry comes from a study of blood T cell repertoires in COVID-19. For the study at large: Whether acute or convalescent, the COVID-19 samples came from the United States, Italy and Spain. Sample material is recorded as cDNA or gDNA derived from T cells, B-cell-depleted T cells, or PBMCs.

The CDR3 runs 12 residues. Germline CDR1 is MDHEN and CDR2 is SYDVKM. J was trimmed by 6 bases and V by 8 bases; bases with no gene match: 1. Original analysis: Quantification of nucleated cells was approximated via reference gene primer amplification. Libraries were prepared by immunoSEQ multiplex PCR; TCRdb keeps only in-frame clonotypes and omits some of them. For V, J and clone size, that table is used; D and trimming come from the DNA. Among about 59,000 clones, roughly four fifths were seen once, and the ten largest hold 3.5%. The chain couples TRBV28 to TRBJ1-5, with TRBD1 matching 10 bases. What was sequenced was peripheral blood. The TCR was taken from a woman older than 75 with acute or convalescent COVID-19. The CDR3: CASRTGGQPQHF. CDR3 nucleotides: TGTGCCAGCCGGACAGGGGGTCAGCCCCAGCATTTT.